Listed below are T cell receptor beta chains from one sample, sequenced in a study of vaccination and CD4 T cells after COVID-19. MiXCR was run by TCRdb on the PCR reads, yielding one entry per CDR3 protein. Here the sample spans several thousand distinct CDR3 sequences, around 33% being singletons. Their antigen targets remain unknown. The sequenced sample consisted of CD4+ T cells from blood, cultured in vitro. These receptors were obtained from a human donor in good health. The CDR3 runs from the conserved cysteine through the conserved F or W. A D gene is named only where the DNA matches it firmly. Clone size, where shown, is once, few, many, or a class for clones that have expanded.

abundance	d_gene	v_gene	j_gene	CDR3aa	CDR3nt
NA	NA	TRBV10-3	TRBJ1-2	CAIKGTTTRSLAGYTF	TGTGCCATCAAGGGGACAACTACAAGGAGCCTTGCCGGCTACACCTTC
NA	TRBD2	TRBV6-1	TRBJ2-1	CASRPGGGSHLSSYNEQFF	TGTGCCAGCAGACCCGGGGGGGGCAGCCACCTTAGCTCCTACAATGAGCAGTTCTTC
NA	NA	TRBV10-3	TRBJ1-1	CAITGNVNTEAFF	TGTGCCATCACGGGTAACGTGAACACTGAAGCTTTCTTT
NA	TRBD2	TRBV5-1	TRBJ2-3	CASSLGLAGGTDTQYF	TGCGCCAGCAGCTTGGGACTAGCGGGGGGCACAGATACGCAGTATTTT
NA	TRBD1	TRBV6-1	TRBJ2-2	CASSKDRGPAYTGELFF	TGTGCCAGCAGTAAAGACAGGGGGCCGGCTTACACCGGGGAGCTGTTTTTT
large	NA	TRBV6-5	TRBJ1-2	CASSYSNRVTNSYGYTF	TGTGCCAGCAGTTACTCGAACCGGGTCACAAACTCTTATGGCTACACCTTC
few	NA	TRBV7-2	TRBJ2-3	CASSLSRAADTQYF	TGTGCCAGCAGCCTGTCTCGCGCTGCAGATACGCAGTATTTT
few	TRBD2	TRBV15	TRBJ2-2	CATSSLLAGTGELFF	TGTGCCACCAGCAGTTTATTAGCGGGAACCGGGGAGCTGTTTTTT
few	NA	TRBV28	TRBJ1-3	CASSSGPHSGNTIYF	TGTGCCAGCAGTTCCGGGCCACACTCTGGAAACACCATATATTTT
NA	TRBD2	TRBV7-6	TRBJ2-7	CASSGGAGGTSEQYF	TGTGCCAGCAGCGGAGGAGCCGGGGGGACTTCCGAGCAGTACTTC
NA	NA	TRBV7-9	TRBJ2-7	CASSLDLTYEQYF	TGTGCCAGCAGCTTAGATCTTACCTACGAGCAGTACTTC
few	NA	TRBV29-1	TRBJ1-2	CSVEVAPPGRFELGYTF	TGTAGCGTTGAAGTGGCCCCCCCCGGGCGGTTCGAGCTCGGCTACACCTTC
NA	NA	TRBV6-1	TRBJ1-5	CASSRTSLGDQPQHF	TGTGCCAGCAGTCGGACTTCTTTGGGTGACCAGCCCCAGCATTTT
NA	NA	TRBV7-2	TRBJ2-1	CASSFSAGEEYEQFF	TGTGCCAGCAGCTTTAGTGCCGGGGAGGAATATGAGCAGTTCTTC
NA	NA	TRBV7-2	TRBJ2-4	CASSTTGAKNIQYF	TGTGCCAGCAGCACCACAGGAGCCAAAAACATTCAGTACTTC
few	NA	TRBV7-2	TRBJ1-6	CASSLGRFNSPLHF	TGTGCCAGCAGCTTAGGCCGCTTTAATTCACCCCTCCACTTT
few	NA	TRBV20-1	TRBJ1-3	CSARGQNAGNTIYF	TGCAGTGCTAGGGGGCAGAATGCTGGAAACACCATATATTTT
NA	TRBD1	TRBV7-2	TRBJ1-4	CASSSGQPWGEKLFF	TGTGCCAGCAGCTCGGGACAGCCATGGGGTGAAAAACTGTTTTTT
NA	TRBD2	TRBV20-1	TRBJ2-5	CSARLREGETQYF	TGCAGTGCTAGGTTGCGGGAGGGAGAGACCCAGTACTTC
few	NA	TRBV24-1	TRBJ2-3	CATSLEVTDTQYF	TGTGCCACCAGTCTCGAGGTAACAGATACGCAGTATTTT
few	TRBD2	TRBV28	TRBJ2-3	CASSSPPAGGSDTQYF	TGTGCCAGCAGTTCACCCCCAGCGGGGGGATCAGATACGCAGTATTTT
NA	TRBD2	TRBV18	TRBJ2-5	CASSRTSGQETQYF	TGTGCCAGCTCCCGGACTAGCGGGCAAGAGACCCAGTACTTC
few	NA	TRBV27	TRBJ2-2	CASRIATGRTGELFF	TGTGCCAGCAGAATCGCGACAGGGAGGACCGGGGAGCTGTTTTTT
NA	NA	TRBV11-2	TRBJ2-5	CASSQLWETQYF	TGTGCCAGCAGCCAACTATGGGAGACCCAGTACTTC
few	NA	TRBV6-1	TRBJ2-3	CASSLLAESTDTQYF	TGTGCCAGCAGCCTCCTCGCGGAGAGCACAGATACGCAGTATTTT
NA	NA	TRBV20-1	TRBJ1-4	CSARVGAGANEKLFF	TGCAGTGCTAGAGTGGGGGCTGGGGCTAATGAAAAACTGTTTTTT
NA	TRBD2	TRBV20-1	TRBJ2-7	CSARDPERGLGEQYF	TGCAGTGCTAGAGACCCGGAGCGGGGCCTAGGCGAGCAGTACTTC
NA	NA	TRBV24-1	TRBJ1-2	CATSLNGDYTF	TGTGCCACCAGCTTGAATGGGGACTACACCTTC
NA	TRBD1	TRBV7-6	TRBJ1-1	CASSSRKGQGSEAFF	TGTGCCAGCAGCTCAAGGAAGGGACAGGGATCTGAAGCTTTCTTT
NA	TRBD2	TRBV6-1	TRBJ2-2	CASSEERLALGGELFF	TGTGCCAGCAGTGAGGAGAGACTAGCTTTGGGCGGGGAGCTGTTTTTT
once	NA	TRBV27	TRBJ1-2	CASSLGKGGERDYTF	TGTGCCAGCAGTTTGGGGAAGGGGGGCGAACGTGACTACACCTTC
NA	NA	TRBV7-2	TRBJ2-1	CASSLTSIRSYNEQFF	TGTGCCAGCAGCCTCACTAGCATCCGCTCCTACAATGAGCAGTTCTTC
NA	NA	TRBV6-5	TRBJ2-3	CASSYSTLQPWGYF	TGTGCCAGCAGTTACTCGACCCTTCAACCCTGGGGGTATTTT
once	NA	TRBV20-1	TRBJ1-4	CSADSHNEKLFF	TGCAGTGCGGACAGCCATAATGAAAAACTGTTTTTT
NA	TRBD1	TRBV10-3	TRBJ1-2	CAISAGTGTFDTF	TGTGCCATCAGTGCTGGGACAGGGACCTTCGACACCTTC
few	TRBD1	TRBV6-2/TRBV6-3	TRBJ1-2	CASSVTGPYGYTF	TGTGCCAGCAGTGTGACAGGGCCTTATGGCTACACCTTC
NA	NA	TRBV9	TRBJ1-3	CASSDRSRGNTIYF	TGTGCCAGCAGCGATAGGAGTAGGGGAAACACCATATATTTT
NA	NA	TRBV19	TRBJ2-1	CASSRVGGLGGEQFF	TGTGCCAGTAGTAGGGTCGGGGGCCTAGGGGGTGAGCAGTTCTTC
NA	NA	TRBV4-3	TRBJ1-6	CASSHGQYNSPLHF	TGCGCCAGCAGCCACGGACAGTATAATTCACCCCTCCACTTT
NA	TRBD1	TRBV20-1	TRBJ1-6	CSAGDRGYNSPLHF	TGCAGTGCTGGGGACAGGGGCTATAATTCACCCCTCCACTTT
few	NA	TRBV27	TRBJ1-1	CASSSPGRRPTEAFF	TGTGCCAGCAGTTCCCCCGGAAGGCGGCCCACTGAAGCTTTCTTT
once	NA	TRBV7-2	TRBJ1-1	CASSFRSQGSTEAFF	TGTGCCAGCAGCTTTAGGTCCCAGGGGAGCACTGAAGCTTTCTTT
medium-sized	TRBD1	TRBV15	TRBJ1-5	CATSRVGTGNQPQHF	TGTGCCACCAGCAGGGTCGGGACAGGGAATCAGCCCCAGCATTTT
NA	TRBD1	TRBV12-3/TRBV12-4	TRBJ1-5	CASMPGQGRGQPQHF	TGTGCCAGCATGCCGGGACAGGGACGGGGTCAGCCCCAGCATTTT
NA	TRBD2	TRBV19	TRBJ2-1	CASSIPGLVTYNEQFF	TGTGCCAGTAGCATCCCGGGACTAGTTACCTACAATGAGCAGTTCTTC
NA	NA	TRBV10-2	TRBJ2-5	CASSVGGAGRETQYF	TGCGCCAGCAGTGTGGGGGGGGCAGGTCGGGAGACCCAGTACTTC
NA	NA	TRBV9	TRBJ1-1	CASSVLGGTEAFF	TGTGCCAGCAGCGTATTGGGGGGCACTGAAGCTTTCTTT
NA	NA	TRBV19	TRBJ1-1	CASSLKGRYTEAFF	TGTGCCAGTAGTCTGAAGGGTAGGTACACTGAAGCTTTCTTT
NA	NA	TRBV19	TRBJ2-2	CAGGRTNTGELFF	TGTGCCGGAGGACGCACGAACACCGGGGAGCTGTTCTTT